This TCR beta chain was observed in a study of T cell responses to AZD1222 COVID-19 vaccine (dated by TCRdb to about 2021). Describing the broader study: TCR sequencing covered over 230 trial participants: 200 to 220 given two doses of AZD1222 and 26 given two doses of MenACWY control vaccine. Trial participants were enrolled by age into 18-55, 56-69 and 70-plus year subgroups, with 148, 28 and 57 TCR-sequenced participants respectively.

Broad study findings and their caveats: Epitopes outside the regions mutated in the B.1.351 and B.1.1.7 variants were reportedly recognized by nearly half of the unique spike-specific TCRs. Only five to seven AZD1222 recipients were SARS-CoV-2 seropositive at baseline, limiting conclusions about previously exposed vaccinees. The 56-69-year group was small, and its depth increase did not reach significance, likely because of low power. Participants were mostly white British, with more females than males. The authors suggested clonal diversity may have been underestimated. After two AZD1222 doses, spike-specific TCR breadth and depth were significantly higher than at day 0 and than in MenACWY recipients. CD4 TCRs associated with the vaccine covered the entire spike protein, and the dominant responses were in regions 160-218 and 743-854. Because no samples from the day 14 peak response were available, repertoires could be characterized only after the peak T cell response.

The CDR3 regions of human TCRbeta chains were subjected to immunosequencing. Concerning the study's data processing: Repertoire TCRs were matched against a reference library of SARS-CoV-2-specific TCRs generated with the MIRA antigen-specificity platform. Breadth meant the fraction of unique TCRs that were SARS-CoV-2-associated, whereas depth meant the fraction of total T cells that were SARS-CoV-2-associated. Using the MIRA data, every spike-specific TCR was mapped to the spike region that the TCR reacted to and assigned to either a CD4 or a CD8 class. Log10-transformed breadth and depth values were compared by one-way ANOVA with Sidak's multiple comparisons tests. TCRdb took over this immuneACCESS table, retaining in-frame rearrangements with V and J assigned. Such tables are incomplete; in checked studies, under half of the missing clones stem from an unresolved V gene, and the remainder is unexplained. D and trimming were read from the DNA, whereas the V and J calls and clone size are those reported in that table. The sample contains 150,000 to 200,000 clones, more than 75% of them found a single time. Approximately 2.7% of the sample rests with the top ten.

This clone has a handful of counts. Its antigen has not been determined. Per-nucleotide qualities are absent, and no much larger clonotype sits a single base away. The label giving this sample's time point can be read as: baseline before first vaccination. Interpreted using the paper, the treatment or condition label stands for: meningococcal conjugate vaccine given as trial control. Samples from vaccinated people were obtained from the UK trials COV001 and COV002, which included a single-blind randomized controlled phase 2/3 trial of AZD1222 (ChAdOx1 nCoV-19) in healthy adults. For TCRbeta chain sequencing, PBMC samples were collected from trial participants at day 0 and at day 28 after the second dose. Deletion took 1 base off V and 6 bases off J, with a span of 12 bases between the germline ends. The CDR3 runs 15 amino acids, cysteine and phenylalanine included. Only the CDR3 DNA stays, 45 bases, in frame from base 1. From the germline V gene (reference sequence), CDR1 is SEHNR and CDR2 is FQNEAQ.

The sequence is built from TRBV7-9 and TRBJ2-2; TRBD2 is a weak D gene call, 6 bases matching. The clonotype was recovered from an adult in good health. Here the sequenced sample was peripheral blood, taken on day 0 of MenACWY control vaccination. The bases read TGTGCCAGCAGCTTAGTGGGGGGAGACGCCGGGGAGCTGTTTTTT. This codes for CASSLVGGDAGELFF.